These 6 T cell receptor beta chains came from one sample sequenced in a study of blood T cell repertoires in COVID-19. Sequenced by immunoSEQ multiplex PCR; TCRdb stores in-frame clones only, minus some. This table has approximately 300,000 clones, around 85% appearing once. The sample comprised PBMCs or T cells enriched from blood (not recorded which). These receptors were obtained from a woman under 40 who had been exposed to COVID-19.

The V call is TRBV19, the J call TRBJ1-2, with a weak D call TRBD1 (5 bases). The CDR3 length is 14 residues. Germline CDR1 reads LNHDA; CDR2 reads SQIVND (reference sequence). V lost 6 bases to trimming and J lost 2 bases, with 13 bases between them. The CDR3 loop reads CASSQDRFNYGYTF. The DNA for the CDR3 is TGTGCCAGTAGCCAAGACAGATTCAACTATGGCTACACCTTC.

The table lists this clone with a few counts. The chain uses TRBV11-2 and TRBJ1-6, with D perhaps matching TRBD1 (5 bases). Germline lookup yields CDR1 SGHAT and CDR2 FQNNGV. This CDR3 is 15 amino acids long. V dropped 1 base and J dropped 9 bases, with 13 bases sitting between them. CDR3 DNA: TGTGCCAGCAGCTTAGTCTGGGAAAGGGGTTCACCCCTCCACTTT. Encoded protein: CASSLVWERGSPLHF.

This CDR3 is CATSEQTTNYGYTF. In DNA form, the CDR3 reads TGTGCCACCAGTGAACAGACTACTAACTATGGCTACACCTTC. This chain uses TRBV24-1 with TRBJ1-2; D gene unclear. Germline V lookup: CDR1 KGHDR, CDR2 SFDVKD. This CDR3 region has 14 residues. V lost 4 bases and J lost 0, with 8 bases in between.

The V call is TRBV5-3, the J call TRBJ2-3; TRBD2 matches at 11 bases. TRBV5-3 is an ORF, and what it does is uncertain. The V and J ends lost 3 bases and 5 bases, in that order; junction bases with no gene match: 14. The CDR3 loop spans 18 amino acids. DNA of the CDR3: TGTGCCAGAAGCTATTTTACTAGCGGGGGCCTTACCAGAGATACGCAGTATTTT. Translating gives CARSYFTSGGLTRDTQYF.

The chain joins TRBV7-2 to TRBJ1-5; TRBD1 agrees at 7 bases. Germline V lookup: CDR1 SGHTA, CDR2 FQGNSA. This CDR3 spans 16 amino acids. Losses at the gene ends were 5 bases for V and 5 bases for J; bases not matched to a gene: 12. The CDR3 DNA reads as TGTGCCAGCAGCCGGACGACAGGGACTGGGTATCAGCCCCAGCATTTT. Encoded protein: CASSRTTGTGYQPQHF.

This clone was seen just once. The CDR3 DNA reads as TGTGCCAGCAGCCAACAGGGGTCGGGTGAAAAACTGTTTTTT. Translating gives CASSQQGSGEKLFF. The V gene is TRBV4-2, the J gene TRBJ1-4; a possible D gene is TRBD1 (6 bases). The CDR3 sequence is 14 residues long. CDR1 is LGHNA and CDR2 is YNFKEQ in the germline V gene. The V and J ends lost 2 bases and 7 bases respectively, with 11 bases between them.